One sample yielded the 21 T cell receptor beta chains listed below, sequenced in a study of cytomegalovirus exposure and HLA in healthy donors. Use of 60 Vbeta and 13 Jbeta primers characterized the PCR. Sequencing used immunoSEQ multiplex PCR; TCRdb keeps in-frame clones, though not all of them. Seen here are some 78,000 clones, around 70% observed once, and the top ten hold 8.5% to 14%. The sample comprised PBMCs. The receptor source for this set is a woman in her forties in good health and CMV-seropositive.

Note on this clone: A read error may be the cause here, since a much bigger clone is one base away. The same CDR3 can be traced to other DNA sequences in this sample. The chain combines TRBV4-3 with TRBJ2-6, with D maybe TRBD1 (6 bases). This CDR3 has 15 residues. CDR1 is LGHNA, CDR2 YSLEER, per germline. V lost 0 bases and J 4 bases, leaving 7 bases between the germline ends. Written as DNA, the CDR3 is TGCGCCAGCAGCCAAGAGCAGGGGGGGGCCAACGTCCTGACTTTC. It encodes CASSQEQGGANVLTF.

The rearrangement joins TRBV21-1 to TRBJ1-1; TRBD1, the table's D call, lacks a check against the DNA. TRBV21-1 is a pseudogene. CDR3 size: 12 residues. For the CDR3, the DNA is TGTGCCAGCAAAATGCAGGGTACTGAAGCTTTCTTT. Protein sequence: CASKMQGTEAFF.

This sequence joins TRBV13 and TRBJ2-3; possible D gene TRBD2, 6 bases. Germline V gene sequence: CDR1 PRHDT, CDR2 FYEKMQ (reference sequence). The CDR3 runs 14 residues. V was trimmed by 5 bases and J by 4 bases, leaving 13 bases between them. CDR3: CASSPPTSSDTQYF. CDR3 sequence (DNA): TGTGCCAGCAGCCCACCGACTAGTTCAGATACGCAGTATTTT.

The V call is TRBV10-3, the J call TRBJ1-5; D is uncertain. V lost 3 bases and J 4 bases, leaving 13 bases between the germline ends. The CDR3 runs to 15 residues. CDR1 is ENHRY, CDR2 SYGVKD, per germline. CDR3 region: CAISDSRRGNQPQHF. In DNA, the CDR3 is TGTGCCATCAGTGATAGTAGGCGGGGAAATCAGCCCCAGCATTTT.

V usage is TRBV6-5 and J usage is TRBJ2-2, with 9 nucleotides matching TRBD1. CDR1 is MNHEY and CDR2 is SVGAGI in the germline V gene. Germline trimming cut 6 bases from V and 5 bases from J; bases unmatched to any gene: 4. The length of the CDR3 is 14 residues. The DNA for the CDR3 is TGTGCCAGCAGCCCACAGGGGGCTACCGGGGAGCTGTTTTTT. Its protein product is CASSPQGATGELFF.

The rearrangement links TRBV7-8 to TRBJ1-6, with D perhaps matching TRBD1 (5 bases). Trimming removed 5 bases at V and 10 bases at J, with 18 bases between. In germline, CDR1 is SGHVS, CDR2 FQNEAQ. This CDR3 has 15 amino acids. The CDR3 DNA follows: TGTGCCAGCAGCATAATCCCCCAGGGCCGCTCACCCCTCCACTTT. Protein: CASSIIPQGRSPLHF. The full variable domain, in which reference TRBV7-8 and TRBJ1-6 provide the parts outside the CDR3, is GAGVSQSPRYKVAKRGQDVALRCDPISGHVSLFWYQQALGQGPEFLTYFQNEAQLDKSGLPSDRFFAERPEGSVSTLKIQRTQQEDSAVYLCASSIIPQGRSPLHFGNGTRLTVT.

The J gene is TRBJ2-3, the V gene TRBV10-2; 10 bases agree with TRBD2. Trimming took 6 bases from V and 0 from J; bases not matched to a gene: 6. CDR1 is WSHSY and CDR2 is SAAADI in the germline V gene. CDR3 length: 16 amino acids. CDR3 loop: CASSLSGGRSTDTQYF. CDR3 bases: TGCGCCAGCAGCCTTAGCGGGGGGCGGAGCACAGATACGCAGTATTTT.

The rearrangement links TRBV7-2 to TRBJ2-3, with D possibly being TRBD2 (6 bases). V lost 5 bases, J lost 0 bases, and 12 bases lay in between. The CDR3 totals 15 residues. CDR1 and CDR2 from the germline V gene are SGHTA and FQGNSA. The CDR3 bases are TGTGCCAGCAGCCAGTGGGCGGGAAGCACAGATACGCAGTATTTT. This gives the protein CASSQWAGSTDTQYF.

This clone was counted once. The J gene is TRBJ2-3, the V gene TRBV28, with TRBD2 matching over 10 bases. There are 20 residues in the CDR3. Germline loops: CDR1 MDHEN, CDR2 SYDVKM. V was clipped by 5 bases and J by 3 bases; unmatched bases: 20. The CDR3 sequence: CASSLSQSSGGTVGTDTQYF. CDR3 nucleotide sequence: TGTGCCAGCAGTCTATCTCAATCTAGCGGGGGAACCGTGGGGACAGATACGCAGTATTTT.

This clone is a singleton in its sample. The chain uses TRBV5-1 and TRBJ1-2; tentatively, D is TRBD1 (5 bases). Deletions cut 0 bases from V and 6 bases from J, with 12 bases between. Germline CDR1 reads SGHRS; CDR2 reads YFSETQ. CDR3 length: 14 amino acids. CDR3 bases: TGCGCCAGCAGCTTGGCAGGGTATGGTGATGGCTACACCTTC. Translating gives CASSLAGYGDGYTF.

Here the CDR3 DNA reads TGTGCCAGCAGCTTCGGGACTAGCGGCTACAATGAGCAGTTCTTC. Protein product: CASSFGTSGYNEQFF. The chain employs TRBV6-6 and TRBJ2-1; 11 bases align to TRBD2. CDR3 length equals 15 residues. In germline, CDR1 is MNHNY, CDR2 SVGAGI (reference sequence). Losses at the gene ends were 6 bases for V and 3 bases for J; bases not matched to a gene: 4.

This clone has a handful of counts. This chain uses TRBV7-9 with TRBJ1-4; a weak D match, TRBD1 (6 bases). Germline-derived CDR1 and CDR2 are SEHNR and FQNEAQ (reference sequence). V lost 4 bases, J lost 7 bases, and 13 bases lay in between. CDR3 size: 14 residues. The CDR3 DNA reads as TGTGCCAGCAGCTCCACAGGGATGCGTGAAAAACTGTTTTTT. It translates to CASSSTGMREKLFF.

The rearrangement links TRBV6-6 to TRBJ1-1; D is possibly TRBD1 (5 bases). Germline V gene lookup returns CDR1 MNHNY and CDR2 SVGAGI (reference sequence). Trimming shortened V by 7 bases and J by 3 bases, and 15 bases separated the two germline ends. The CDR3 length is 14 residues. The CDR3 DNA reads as TGTGCCAGCAACACAAGGAGGGGTTACACTGAAGCTTTCTTT. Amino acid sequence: CASNTRRGYTEAFF.

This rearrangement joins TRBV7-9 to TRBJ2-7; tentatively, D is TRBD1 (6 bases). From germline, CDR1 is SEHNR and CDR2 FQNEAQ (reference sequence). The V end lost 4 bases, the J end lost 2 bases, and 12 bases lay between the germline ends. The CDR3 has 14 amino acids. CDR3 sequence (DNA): TGTGCCAGCAGCTCCGCAGGGGAAACCTACGAGCAGTACTTC. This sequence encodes CASSSAGETYEQYF.

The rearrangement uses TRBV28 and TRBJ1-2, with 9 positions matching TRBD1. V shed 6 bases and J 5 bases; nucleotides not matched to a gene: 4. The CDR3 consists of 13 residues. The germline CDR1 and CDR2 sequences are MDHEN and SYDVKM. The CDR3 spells CASRTGQGYGYTF. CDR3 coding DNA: TGTGCCAGCAGAACGGGACAGGGATATGGCTACACCTTC.

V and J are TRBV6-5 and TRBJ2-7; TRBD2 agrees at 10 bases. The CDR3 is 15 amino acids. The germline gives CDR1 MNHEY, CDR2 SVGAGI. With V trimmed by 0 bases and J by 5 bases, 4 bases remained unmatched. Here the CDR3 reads CASSYSASGSHEQYF. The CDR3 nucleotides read TGTGCCAGCAGTTACTCGGCTAGCGGGAGCCACGAGCAGTACTTC.

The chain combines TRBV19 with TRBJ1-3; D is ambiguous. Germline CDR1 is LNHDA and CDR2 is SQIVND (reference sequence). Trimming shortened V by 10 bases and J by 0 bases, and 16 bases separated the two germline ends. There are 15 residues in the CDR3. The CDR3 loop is CATKLEVRSGNTIYF. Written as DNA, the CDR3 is TGTGCCACCAAGCTCGAGGTCCGCTCTGGAAACACCATATATTTT.

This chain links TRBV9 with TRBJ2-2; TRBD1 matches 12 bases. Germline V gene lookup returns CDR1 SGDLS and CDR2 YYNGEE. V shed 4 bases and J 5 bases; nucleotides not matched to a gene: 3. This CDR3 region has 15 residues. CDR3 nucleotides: TGTGCCAGCAGCTCGGGACAGGGGGCGACCGGGGAGCTGTTTTTT. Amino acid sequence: CASSSGQGATGELFF.

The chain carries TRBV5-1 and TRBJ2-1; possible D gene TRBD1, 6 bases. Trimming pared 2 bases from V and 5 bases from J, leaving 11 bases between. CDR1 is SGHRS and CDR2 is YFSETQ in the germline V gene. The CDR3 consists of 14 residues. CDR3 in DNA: TGCGCCAGCAGCTTTCTAGACAGGAACAATGAGCAGTTCTTC. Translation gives CASSFLDRNNEQFF.

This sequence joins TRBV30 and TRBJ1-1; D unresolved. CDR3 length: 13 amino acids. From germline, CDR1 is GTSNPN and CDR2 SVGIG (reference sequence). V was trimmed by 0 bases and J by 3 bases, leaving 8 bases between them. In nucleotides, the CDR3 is TGTGCCTGGAGTGTAGATCCGGACACTGAAGCTTTCTTT. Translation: CAWSVDPDTEAFF.

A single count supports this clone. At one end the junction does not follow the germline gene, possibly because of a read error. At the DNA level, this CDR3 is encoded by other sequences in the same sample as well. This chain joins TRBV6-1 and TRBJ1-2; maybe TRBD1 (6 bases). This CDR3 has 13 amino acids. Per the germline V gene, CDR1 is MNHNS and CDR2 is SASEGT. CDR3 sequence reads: CASSEGQTPGYTF. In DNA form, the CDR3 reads TGCGCCAGCAGTGAAGGACAGACTCCAGGCTACACCTTC.